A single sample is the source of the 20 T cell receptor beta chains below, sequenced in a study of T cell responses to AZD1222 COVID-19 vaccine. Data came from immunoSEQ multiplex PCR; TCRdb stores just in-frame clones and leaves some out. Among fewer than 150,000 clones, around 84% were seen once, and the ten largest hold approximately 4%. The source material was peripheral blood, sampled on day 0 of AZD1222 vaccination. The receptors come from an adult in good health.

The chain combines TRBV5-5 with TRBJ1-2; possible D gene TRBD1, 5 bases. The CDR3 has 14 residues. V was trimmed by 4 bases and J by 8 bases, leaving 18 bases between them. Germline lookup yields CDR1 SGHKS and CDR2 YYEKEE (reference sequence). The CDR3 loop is CASSPKPGTGGYTF. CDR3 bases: TGTGCCAGCAGCCCTAAACCGGGGACGGGAGGCTACACCTTC.

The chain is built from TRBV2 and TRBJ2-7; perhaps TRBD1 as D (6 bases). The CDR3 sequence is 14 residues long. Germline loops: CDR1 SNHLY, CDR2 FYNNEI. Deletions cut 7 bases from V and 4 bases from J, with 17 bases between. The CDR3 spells CASNLQGGSYEQYF. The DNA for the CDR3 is TGTGCCAGCAACCTACAGGGTGGATCGTACGAGCAGTACTTC.

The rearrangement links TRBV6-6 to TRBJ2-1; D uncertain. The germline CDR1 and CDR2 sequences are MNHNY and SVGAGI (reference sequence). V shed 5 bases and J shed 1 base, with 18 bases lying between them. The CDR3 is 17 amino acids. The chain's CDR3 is CASSPPAQMGSYNEQFF. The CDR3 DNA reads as TGTGCCAGCAGTCCCCCTGCCCAGATGGGATCCTACAATGAGCAGTTCTTC.

As DNA, the CDR3 is TGTGCCAGCAGCCAAGAGGCAGGGGGGAAGGAGACCCAGTACTTC. Translation gives CASSQEAGGKETQYF. The chain joins TRBV3-1 (or the pseudogene TRBV3-2) to TRBJ2-5, with D tentatively TRBD1 (7 bases). V lost 0 bases, J lost 5 bases, and 13 bases lay in between. Germline lookup yields CDR1 LGHDT and CDR2 YNNKEL (reference sequence). The CDR3 consists of 15 residues.

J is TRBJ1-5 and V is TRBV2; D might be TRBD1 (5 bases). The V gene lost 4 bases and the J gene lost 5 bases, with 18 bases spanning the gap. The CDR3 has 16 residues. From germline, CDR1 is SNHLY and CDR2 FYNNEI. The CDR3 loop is CASSAGVVAVDQPQHF. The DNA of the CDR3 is TGTGCCAGCAGTGCGGGGGTTGTGGCAGTGGATCAGCCCCAGCATTTT.

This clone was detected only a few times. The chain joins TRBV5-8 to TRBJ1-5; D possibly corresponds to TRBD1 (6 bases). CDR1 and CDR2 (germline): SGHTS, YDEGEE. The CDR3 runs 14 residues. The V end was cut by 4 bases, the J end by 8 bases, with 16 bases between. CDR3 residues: CASSQSQGIKPQHF. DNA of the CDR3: TGTGCCAGCAGCCAGTCACAGGGAATTAAGCCCCAGCATTTT.

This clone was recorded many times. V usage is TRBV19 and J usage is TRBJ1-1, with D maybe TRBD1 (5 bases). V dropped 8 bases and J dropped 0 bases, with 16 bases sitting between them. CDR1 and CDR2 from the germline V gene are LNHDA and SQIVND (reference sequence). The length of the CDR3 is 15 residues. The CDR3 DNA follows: TGTGCCAGTGGGGGTCGGGGCAGATTGAACACTGAAGCTTTCTTT. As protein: CASGGRGRLNTEAFF. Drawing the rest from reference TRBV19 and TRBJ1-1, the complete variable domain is DGGITQSPKYLFRKEGQNVTLSCEQNLNHDAMYWYRQDPGQGLRLIYYSQIVNDFQKGDIAEGYSVSREKKESFPLTVTSAQKNPTAFYLCASGGRGRLNTEAFFGQGTRLTVV.

For the CDR3, the DNA is TGTGCCAGCAGCCTTGGGGGCAGGGTTGGTACCGGGGAGCTGTTTTTT. Residues: CASSLGGRVGTGELFF. The chain carries TRBV2 and TRBJ2-2; tentative D call: TRBD1 (6 bases). The CDR3 sequence is 16 residues long. Trimming took 6 bases from V and 5 from J, leaving 19 bases between them. The germline V gene encodes CDR1 SNHLY and CDR2 FYNNEI.

CDR3 sequence reads: CASSLGTRMIGTEAFF. CDR3 nucleotide sequence: TGCGCCAGCAGCTTAGGAACAAGGATGATTGGGACTGAAGCTTTCTTT. The J gene is TRBJ1-1, the V gene TRBV5-1; unclear D gene. Germline assignment: CDR1 SGHRS and CDR2 YFSETQ. Trimming shortened V by 2 bases and J by 5 bases, and 19 bases separated the two germline ends. The CDR3 has 16 residues.

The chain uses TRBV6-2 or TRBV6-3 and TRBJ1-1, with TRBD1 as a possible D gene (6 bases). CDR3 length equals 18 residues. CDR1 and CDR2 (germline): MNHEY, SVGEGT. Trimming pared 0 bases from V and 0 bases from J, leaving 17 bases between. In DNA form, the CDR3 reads TGTGCCAGCAGTTACTCTACTCGAGGGGGAAGGATGAACACTGAAGCTTTCTTT. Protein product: CASSYSTRGGRMNTEAFF.

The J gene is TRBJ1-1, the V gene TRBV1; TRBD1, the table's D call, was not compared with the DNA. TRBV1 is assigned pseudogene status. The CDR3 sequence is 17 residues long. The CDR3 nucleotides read TGCACCAGCAGCCCTGAACCAGGGGGCTTGGGGAACACTGAAGCTTTCTTT. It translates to CTSSPEPGGLGNTEAFF.

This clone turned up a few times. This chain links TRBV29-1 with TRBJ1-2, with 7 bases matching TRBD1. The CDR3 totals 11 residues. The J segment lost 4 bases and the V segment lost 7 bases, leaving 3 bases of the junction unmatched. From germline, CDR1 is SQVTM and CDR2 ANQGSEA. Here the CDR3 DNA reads TGCAGCGGACAGGGCCTCTATGGCTACACCTTC. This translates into CSGQGLYGYTF.

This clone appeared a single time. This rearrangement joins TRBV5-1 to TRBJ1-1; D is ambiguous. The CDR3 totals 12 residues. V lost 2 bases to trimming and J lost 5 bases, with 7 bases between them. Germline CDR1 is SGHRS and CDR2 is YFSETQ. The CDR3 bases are TGCGCCAGCAGCTTAGGGTGGACTGAAGCTTTCTTT. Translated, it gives CASSLGWTEAFF.

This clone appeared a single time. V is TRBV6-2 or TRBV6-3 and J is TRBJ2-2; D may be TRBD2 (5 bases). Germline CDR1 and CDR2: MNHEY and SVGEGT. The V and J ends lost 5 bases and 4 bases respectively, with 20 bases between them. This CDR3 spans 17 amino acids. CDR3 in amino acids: CASSDPGPGVITGELFF. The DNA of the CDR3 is TGTGCCAGCAGTGACCCCGGACCCGGGGTTATCACCGGGGAGCTGTTTTTT.

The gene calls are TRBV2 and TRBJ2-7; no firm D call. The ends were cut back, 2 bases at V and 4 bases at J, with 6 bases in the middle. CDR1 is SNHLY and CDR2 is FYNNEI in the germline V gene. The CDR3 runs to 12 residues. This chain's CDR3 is CASSENGYEQYF. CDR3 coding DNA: TGTGCCAGCAGTGAAAACGGTTACGAGCAGTACTTC. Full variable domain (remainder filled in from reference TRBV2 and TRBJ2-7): EPEVTQTPSHQVTQMGQEVILRCVPISNHLYFYWYRQILGQKVEFLVSFYNNEISEKSEIFDDQFSVERPDGSNFTLKIRSTKLEDSAMYFCASSENGYEQYFGPGTRLTVT.

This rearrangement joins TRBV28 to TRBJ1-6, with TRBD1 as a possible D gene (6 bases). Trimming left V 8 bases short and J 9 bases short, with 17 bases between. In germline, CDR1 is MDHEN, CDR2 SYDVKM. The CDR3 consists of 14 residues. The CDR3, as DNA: TGTGCCAGCTCCCTAGGGGGGTCGTTTTCACCCCTCCACTTT. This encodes CASSLGGSFSPLHF. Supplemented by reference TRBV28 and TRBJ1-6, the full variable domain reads DVKVTQSSRYLVKRTGEKVFLECVQDMDHENMFWYRQDPGLGLRLIYFSYDVKMKEKGDIPEGYSVSREKKERFSLILESASTNQTSMYLCASSLGGSFSPLHFGNGTRLTVT.

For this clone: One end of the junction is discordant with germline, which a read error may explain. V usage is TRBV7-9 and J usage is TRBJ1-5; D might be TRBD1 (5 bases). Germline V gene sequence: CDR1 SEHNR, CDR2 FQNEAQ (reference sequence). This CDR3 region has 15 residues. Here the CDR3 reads CASSLEGLPYHPQHF. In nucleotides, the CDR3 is TGTGCCAGCAGCTTAGAGGGGCTCCCCTATCATCCCCAGCATTTT.

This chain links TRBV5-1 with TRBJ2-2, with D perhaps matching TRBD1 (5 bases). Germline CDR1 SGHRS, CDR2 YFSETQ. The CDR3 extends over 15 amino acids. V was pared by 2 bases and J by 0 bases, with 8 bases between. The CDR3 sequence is CASSLQVANTGELFF. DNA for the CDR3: TGCGCCAGCAGCTTACAGGTAGCGAACACCGGGGAGCTGTTTTTT.

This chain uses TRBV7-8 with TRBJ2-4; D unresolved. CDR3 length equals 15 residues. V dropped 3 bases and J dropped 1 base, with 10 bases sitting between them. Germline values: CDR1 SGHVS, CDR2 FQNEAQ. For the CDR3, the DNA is TGTGCCAGCAGCTTCCCAGATGGGGCCAAAAACATTCAGTACTTC. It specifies CASSFPDGAKNIQYF.

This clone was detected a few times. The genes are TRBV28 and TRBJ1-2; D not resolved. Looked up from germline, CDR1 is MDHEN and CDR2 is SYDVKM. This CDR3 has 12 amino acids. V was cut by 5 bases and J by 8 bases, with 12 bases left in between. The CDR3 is CASSTQTGGYTF. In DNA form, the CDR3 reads TGTGCCAGCAGTACTCAAACCGGCGGCTACACCTTC.